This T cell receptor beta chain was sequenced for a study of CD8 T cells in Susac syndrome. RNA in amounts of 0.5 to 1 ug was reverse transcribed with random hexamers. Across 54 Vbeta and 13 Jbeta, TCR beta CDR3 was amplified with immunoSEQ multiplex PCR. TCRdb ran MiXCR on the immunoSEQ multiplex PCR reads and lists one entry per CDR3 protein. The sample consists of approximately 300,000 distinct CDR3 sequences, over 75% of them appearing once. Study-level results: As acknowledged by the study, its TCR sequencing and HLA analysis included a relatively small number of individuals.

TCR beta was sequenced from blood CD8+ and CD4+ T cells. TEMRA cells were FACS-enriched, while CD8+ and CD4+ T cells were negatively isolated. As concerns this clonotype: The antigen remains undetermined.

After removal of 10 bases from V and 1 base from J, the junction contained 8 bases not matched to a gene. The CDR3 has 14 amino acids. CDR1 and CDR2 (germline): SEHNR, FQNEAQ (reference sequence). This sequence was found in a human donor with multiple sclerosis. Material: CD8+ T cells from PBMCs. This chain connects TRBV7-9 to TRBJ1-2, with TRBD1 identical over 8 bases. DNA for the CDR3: TGTGCCATCTACAGGGGGGCCCATAACTATGGCTACACCTTC. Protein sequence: CAIYRGAHNYGYTF.